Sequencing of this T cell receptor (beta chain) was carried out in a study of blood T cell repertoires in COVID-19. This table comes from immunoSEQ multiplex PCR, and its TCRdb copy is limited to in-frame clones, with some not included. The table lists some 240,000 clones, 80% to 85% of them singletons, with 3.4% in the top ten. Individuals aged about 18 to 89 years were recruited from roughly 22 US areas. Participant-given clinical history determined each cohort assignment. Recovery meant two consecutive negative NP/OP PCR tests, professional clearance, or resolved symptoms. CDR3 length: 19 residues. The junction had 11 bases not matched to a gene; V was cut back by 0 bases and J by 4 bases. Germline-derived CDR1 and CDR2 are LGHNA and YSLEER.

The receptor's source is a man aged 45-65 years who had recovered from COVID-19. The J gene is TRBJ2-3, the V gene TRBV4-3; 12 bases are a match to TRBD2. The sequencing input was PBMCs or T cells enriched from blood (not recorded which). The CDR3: CASSQDFFGLAGKSDTQYF. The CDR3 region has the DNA TGCGCCAGCAGCCAAGATTTTTTCGGACTAGCGGGAAAATCAGATACGCAGTATTTT.